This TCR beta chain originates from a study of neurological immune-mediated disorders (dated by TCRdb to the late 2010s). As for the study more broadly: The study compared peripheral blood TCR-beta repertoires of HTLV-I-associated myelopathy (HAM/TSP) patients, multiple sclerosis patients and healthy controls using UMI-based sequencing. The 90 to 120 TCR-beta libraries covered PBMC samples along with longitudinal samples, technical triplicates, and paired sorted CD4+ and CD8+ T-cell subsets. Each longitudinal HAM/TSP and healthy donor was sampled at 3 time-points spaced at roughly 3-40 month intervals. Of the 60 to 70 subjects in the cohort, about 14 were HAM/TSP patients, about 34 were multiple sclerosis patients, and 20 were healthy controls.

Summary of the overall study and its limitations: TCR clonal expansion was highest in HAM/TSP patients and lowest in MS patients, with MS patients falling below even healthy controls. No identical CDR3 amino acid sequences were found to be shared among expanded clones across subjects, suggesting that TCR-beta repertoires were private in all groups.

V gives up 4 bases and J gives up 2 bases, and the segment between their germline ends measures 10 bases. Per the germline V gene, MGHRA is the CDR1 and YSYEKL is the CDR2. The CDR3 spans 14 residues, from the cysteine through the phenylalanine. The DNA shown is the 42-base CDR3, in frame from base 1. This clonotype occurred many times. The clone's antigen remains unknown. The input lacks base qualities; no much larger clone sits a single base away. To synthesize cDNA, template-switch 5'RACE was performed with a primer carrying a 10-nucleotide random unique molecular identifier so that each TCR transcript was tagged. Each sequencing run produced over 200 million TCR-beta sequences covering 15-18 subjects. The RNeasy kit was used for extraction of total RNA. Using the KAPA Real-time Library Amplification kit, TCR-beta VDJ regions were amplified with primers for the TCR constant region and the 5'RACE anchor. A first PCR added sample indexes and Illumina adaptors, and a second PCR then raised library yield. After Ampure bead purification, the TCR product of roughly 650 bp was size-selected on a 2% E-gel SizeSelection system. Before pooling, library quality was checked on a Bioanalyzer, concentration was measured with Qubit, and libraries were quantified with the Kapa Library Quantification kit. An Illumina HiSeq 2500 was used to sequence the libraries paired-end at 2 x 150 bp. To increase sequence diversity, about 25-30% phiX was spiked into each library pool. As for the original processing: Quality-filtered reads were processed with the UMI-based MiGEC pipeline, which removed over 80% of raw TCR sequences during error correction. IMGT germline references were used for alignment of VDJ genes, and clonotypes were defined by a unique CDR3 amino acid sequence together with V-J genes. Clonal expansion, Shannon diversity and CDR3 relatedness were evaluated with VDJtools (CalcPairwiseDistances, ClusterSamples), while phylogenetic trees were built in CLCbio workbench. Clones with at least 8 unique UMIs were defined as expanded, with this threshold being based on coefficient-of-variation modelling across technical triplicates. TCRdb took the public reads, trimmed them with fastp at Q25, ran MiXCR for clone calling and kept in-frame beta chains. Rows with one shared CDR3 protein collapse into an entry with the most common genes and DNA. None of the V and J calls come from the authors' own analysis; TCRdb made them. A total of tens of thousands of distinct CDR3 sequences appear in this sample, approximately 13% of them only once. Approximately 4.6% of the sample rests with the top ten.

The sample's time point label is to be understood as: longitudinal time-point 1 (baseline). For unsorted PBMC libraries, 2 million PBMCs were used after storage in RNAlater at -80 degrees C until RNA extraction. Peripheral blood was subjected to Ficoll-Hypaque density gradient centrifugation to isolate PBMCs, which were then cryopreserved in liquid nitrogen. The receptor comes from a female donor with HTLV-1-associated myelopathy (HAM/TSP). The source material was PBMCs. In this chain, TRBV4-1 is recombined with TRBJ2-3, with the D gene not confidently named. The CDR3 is CASSLGVNTDTQYF. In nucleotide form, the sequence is TGCGCCAGCAGCCTTGGGGTGAACACAGATACGCAGTATTTT.